A selection of T cell receptor beta chains follows, all from one sample in a study of T cell responses to AZD1222 COVID-19 vaccine. Measured with immunoSEQ multiplex PCR; TCRdb has only the in-frame clones, and not every one. Of 90,000 to 150,000 clones in the sample, roughly 89% were seen once. This specimen consisted of peripheral blood, obtained on day 0 of AZD1222 vaccination. The receptors originated from an adult in good health. Each CDR3 is given with its conserved first and last residue. A D gene is named only where the DNA matches it firmly. The size entry is marked missing in some rows and otherwise reads once, few, many or a size class.

V gene	D gene	clone size	J gene	CDR3 DNA	CDR3 protein
TRBV10-3	TRBD1	.	TRBJ1-1	TGTGCCATCAGTGGGGGACAGGGGGCTGAAGCTTTCTTT	CAISGGQGAEAFF
TRBV7-2	.	.	TRBJ2-5	TGTGCCAGCAGCTCATTTAGCACCGGGAGAGGGACCCAGTACTTC	CASSSFSTGRGTQYF
TRBV7-6	.	.	TRBJ2-7	TGTGCCAGCAGCCGTGGGGCAGGGCGGAGCTCCGAGCAGTACTTC	CASSRGAGRSSEQYF
TRBV10-3	.	.	TRBJ2-1	TGTGCCATCAGTGAGTCCGTCTTGGGAATTACCTACAATGAGCAGTTCTTC	CAISESVLGITYNEQFF
TRBV29-1	.	few	TRBJ1-3	TGCAGCGTTGTCATTGGGGCGGACACCATATATTTT	CSVVIGADTIYF
TRBV19	.	.	TRBJ2-7	TGTGCCAGTAGTCCACTTTTCCGGGACAATCCCTACGAGCAGTACTTC	CASSPLFRDNPYEQYF
TRBV21-1	.	.	TRBJ2-3	TGTGCCAGCAGTTCAAAAACCTCAATGGTCCCCGCCGATGCAGATACGCAGTATTTT	CASSSKTSMVPADADTQYF
TRBV7-9	.	.	TRBJ2-3	TGTGCGGGGCAGAAATTCACAGATACGCAGTATTTT	CAGQKFTDTQYF
TRBV5-1	TRBD1	.	TRBJ1-1	TGCGCCAGCAGCTCCCCCCAGACAGGGGTTGGCACTGAAGCTTTCTTT	CASSSPQTGVGTEAFF
TRBV7-6	.	.	TRBJ1-4	TGTGCCAGCAGCAATCGGAGATGGGACATAGCTAATGAAAAACTGTTTTTT	CASSNRRWDIANEKLFF
TRBV6-6	TRBD1	.	TRBJ2-7	TGTGCCAGCAGACCCCGACAGGGGGCGGAGGAGCAGTACTTC	CASRPRQGAEEQYF
TRBV29-1	TRBD1	.	TRBJ1-2	TGCAGCGTTGAGGCGGACAGGGGGGGCGGCTACACCTTC	CSVEADRGGGYTF
TRBV19	.	.	TRBJ2-7	TGTGCCAGTAGTTTTAGAAAGGAGGGCTCCTACGAGCAGTACTTC	CASSFRKEGSYEQYF
TRBV2	.	.	TRBJ1-2	TGTGCCAGCAGTGCGGGGACAAGGAACTATGGCTACACCTTC	CASSAGTRNYGYTF
TRBV10-1	.	once	TRBJ2-7	TGCGCCAGCAGTGAGACCGGACAGCCCTACGAGCAGTACTTC	CASSETGQPYEQYF
TRBV5-1	.	.	TRBJ1-6	TGCGCCAGCAGCTTAGGGCAGGGAGACTCACCCCTCCACTTT	CASSLGQGDSPLHF
TRBV28	TRBD2	.	TRBJ2-1	TGTGCCAGCAGTTTATCGCTTGGTGCGGGAGGGCTTTACAATGAGCAGTTCTTC	CASSLSLGAGGLYNEQFF
TRBV19	.	.	TRBJ2-3	TGTGCCAGTAGTATAGGCCTGTTGGGGGATACGCAGTATTTT	CASSIGLLGDTQYF
TRBV18	.	.	TRBJ1-1	TGTGCCAGCTCACCACTCCCTCACGAGAACACTGAAGCTTTCTTT	CASSPLPHENTEAFF
TRBV30	.	.	TRBJ1-6	TGTGCCTGGAATCCCGTCCTTCTCTCACATGGCTCCTATAATTCACCCCTCCACTTT	CAWNPVLLSHGSYNSPLHF
TRBV7-3	.	.	TRBJ1-1	TGTGCCAGCAGCTTAAGTAACGGTTTGAACACTGAAGCTTTCTTT	CASSLSNGLNTEAFF
TRBV5-5	.	.	TRBJ2-2	TGTGCCAGCAGCCACACATTTCAGGATAACACCGGGGAGCTGTTTTTT	CASSHTFQDNTGELFF
TRBV7-6	.	.	TRBJ1-1	TGTGCCAGCAGCCTAAACGGGGGTGGGAAGACTGAAGCTTTCTTT	CASSLNGGGKTEAFF
TRBV16	.	.	TRBJ2-2	TGTGCCAGCAGCCCGTCGGGCGGGGCGGCTGCCGGGGAGCTGTTTTTT	CASSPSGGAAAGELFF
TRBV9	.	.	TRBJ1-2	TGTGCCAGCAGCGACCCAGGGCTTCCTTATGGCTACACCTTC	CASSDPGLPYGYTF
TRBV5-1	.	.	TRBJ2-6	TGCGCCAGCAGCTTGGCCCTCACATACTCTGGGGCCAACGTCCTGACTTTC	CASSLALTYSGANVLTF
TRBV7-3	.	.	TRBJ1-2	TGTGCCAGCAGCTTCGATGGGGTCCATGGCTACACCTTC	CASSFDGVHGYTF
TRBV11-2	TRBD2	.	TRBJ2-7	TGTGCCAGCAGCTTTACGAGCGGGAGGGACGCCGGCGAGCAGTACTTC	CASSFTSGRDAGEQYF
TRBV24-1	.	.	TRBJ1-1	TGTGCCACCAGTGCCTCGTACGGGGATGCTTTCTTT	CATSASYGDAFF
TRBV7-3	.	.	TRBJ2-3	TGTGCCAGCAGCCCCCACGGGTTTGATACGCAGTATTTT	CASSPHGFDTQYF
TRBV12-3/TRBV12-4	.	.	TRBJ1-2	TGTGCCAGCAGTTTGATCCGGGCCAATGGCTACACCTTC	CASSLIRANGYTF